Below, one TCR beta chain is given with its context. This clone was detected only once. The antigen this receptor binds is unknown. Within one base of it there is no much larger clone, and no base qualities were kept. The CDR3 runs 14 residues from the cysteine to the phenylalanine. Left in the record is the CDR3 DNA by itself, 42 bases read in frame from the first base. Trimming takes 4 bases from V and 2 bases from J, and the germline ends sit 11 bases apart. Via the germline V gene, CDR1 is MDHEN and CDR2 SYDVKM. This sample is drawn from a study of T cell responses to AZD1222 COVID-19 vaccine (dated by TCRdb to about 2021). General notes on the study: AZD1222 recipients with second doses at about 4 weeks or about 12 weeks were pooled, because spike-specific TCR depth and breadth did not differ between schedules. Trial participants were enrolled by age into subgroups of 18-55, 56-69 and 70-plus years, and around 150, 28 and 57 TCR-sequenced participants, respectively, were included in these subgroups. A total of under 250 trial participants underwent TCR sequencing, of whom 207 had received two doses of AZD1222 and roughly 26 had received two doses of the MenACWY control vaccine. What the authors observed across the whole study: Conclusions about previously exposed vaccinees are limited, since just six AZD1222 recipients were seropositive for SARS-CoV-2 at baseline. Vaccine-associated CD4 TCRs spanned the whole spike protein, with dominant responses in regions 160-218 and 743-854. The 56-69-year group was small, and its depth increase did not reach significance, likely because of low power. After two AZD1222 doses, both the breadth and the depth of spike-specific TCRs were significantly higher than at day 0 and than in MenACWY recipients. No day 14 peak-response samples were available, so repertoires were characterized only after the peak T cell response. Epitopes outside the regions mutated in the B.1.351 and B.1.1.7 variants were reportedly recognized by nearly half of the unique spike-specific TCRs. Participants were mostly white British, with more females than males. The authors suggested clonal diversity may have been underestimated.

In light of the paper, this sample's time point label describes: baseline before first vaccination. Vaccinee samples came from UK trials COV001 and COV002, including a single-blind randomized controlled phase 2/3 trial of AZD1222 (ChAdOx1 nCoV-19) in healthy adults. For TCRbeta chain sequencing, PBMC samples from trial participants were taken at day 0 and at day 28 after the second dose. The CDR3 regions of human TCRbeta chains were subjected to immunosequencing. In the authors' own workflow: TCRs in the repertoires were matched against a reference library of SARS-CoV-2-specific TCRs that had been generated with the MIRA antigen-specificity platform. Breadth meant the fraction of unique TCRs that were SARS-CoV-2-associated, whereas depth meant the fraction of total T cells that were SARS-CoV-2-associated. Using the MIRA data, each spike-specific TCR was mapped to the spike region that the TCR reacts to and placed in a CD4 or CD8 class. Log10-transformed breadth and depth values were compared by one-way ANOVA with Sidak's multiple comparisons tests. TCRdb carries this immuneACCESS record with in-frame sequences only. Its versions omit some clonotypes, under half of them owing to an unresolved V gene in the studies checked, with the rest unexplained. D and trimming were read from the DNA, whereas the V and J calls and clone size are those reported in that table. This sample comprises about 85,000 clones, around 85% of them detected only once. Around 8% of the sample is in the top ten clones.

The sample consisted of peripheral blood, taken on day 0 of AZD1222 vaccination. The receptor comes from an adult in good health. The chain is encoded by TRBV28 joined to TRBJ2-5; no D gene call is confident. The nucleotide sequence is TGTGCCAGCAGTTCACCGGCCTTACAAGAGACCCAGTACTTC. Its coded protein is CASSSPALQETQYF.